The 12 T cell receptor beta chains below come from one sample, sequenced in a study of blood T cell repertoires in COVID-19 (dated by TCRdb to 2020 to 2022). Libraries were made using the immunoSEQ multiplex PCR assay. TCRdb limited this immuneACCESS table to in-frame rearrangements with V and J called. A share of clones is missing; checked studies link under half to unresolved V genes, and the rest is unexplained. For this sample the table gives hundreds of thousands of clones, of which about 90% were detected only once. Over 1.5% of the sample lies in the top ten. The sequenced sample consisted of PBMCs or T cells enriched from blood (not recorded which). These receptors originate from a woman aged 18-29 years with acute COVID-19.

This rearrangement joins TRBV28 to TRBJ2-7, with 9 bases identical to TRBD1. The CDR3 length is 14 residues. Trimming cost V 6 bases and J 0 bases; bases outside gene matches: 3. CDR1 is MDHEN, CDR2 SYDVKM, per germline. This CDR3 is CASRRDRASYEQYF. As DNA, the CDR3 is TGTGCCAGCAGGCGGGACAGGGCCTCCTACGAGCAGTACTTC.

The rearrangement uses TRBV4-3 and TRBJ2-2; TRBD1 aligns across 10 bases. Germline CDR1 and CDR2: LGHNA and YSLEER. Trimming cost V 4 bases and J 5 bases; bases outside gene matches: 4. The CDR3 totals 15 residues. The CDR3 DNA is TGCGCCAGCAGCCCCGGGACAGGGGTGACCGGGGAGCTGTTTTTT. Protein: CASSPGTGVTGELFF.

V usage is TRBV2 and J usage is TRBJ1-1; 8 bases are a match to TRBD1. Germline values: CDR1 SNHLY, CDR2 FYNNEI. The junction had 3 bases not matched to a gene; V was cut back by 3 bases and J by 6 bases. The CDR3 consists of 13 residues. For the CDR3, the DNA is TGTGCCAGCAGTGAGGGCAGGGGGCCTGAAGCTTTCTTT. Protein product: CASSEGRGPEAFF.

This rearrangement joins TRBV5-1 to TRBJ2-3; D uncertain. Deletions cut 0 bases from V and 0 bases from J, with 5 bases between. CDR1 is SGHRS and CDR2 is YFSETQ in the germline V gene. This CDR3 contains 14 residues. In nucleotides, the CDR3 is TGCGCCAGCAGCTTGGCCCAGAGCACAGATACGCAGTATTTT. Encoded protein: CASSLAQSTDTQYF. Full variable domain (rest looked up from reference TRBV5-1 and TRBJ2-3): KAGVTQTPRYLIKTRGQQVTLSCSPISGHRSVSWYQQTPGQGLQFLFEYFSETQRNKGNFPGRFSGRQFSNSRSEMNVSTLELGDSALYLCASSLAQSTDTQYFGPGTRLTVL.

The rearrangement joins TRBV11-2 to TRBJ2-5; D is unclear. Germline-derived CDR1 and CDR2 are SGHAT and FQNNGV. This CDR3 contains 12 residues. V lost 5 bases and J 4 bases, leaving 8 bases between the germline ends. In nucleotides, the CDR3 is TGTGCCAGCAGCCGCCCAGGAGAGACCCAGTACTTC. This codes for CASSRPGETQYF.

The genes are TRBV7-9 and TRBJ2-7; TRBD1 aligns across 7 bases. The CDR3 runs 13 residues. Per germline, CDR1 SEHNR and CDR2 FQNEAQ (reference sequence). With V trimmed by 5 bases and J by 5 bases, 6 bases remained unmatched. The CDR3 here is CASSTGTANEQYF. DNA of the CDR3: TGTGCCAGCAGCACCGGGACAGCAAACGAGCAGTACTTC.

The V call is TRBV7-2, the J call TRBJ1-2; D possibly corresponds to TRBD1 (5 bases). Germline V gene data show CDR1 as SGHTA and CDR2 as FQGNSA. V was pared by 4 bases and J by 3 bases, with 15 bases between. This CDR3 has 15 residues. The CDR3 loop reads CASSSGTGSDYGYTF. The CDR3 coding sequence is TGTGCCAGCAGCTCCGGGACTGGCAGTGACTATGGCTACACCTTC.

V gene TRBV30 combines with J gene TRBJ2-1; TRBD2 aligns across 12 bases. The CDR3 spans 15 residues. Trimming cost V 5 bases and J 9 bases; bases outside gene matches: 11. The V gene's germline CDR1 is GTSNPN and CDR2 SVGIG (reference sequence). The CDR3 loop reads CAWAKSSGGVSEQFF. DNA of the CDR3: TGTGCCTGGGCCAAATCTAGCGGGGGGGTAAGTGAGCAGTTCTTC.

The chain combines TRBV11-3 with TRBJ1-1; unclear D gene. Trimming removed 5 bases from V and 3 bases from J, with 13 bases in between. The length of the CDR3 is 14 residues. Germline V gene data show CDR1 as SGHNT and CDR2 as YENEEA. This CDR3 reads CASSLDSTDTEAFF. In DNA, the CDR3 is TGTGCCAGCAGCCTGGACTCCACGGACACTGAAGCTTTCTTT.

The chain combines TRBV19 with TRBJ1-2; 9 bases map to TRBD1. Germline assignment: CDR1 LNHDA and CDR2 SQIVND (reference sequence). The ends lost 8 bases at V and 2 bases at J; junction bases unmatched: 3. The length of the CDR3 is 13 residues. CDR3: CASSGTGNYGYTF. In DNA form, the CDR3 reads TGTGCCAGTTCCGGGACAGGGAACTATGGCTACACCTTC.

This clone was seen only a few times. The rearrangement joins TRBV7-3 to TRBJ1-3; D is ambiguous. The CDR3 spans 15 residues. Germline V lookup: CDR1 SGHTA, CDR2 FQGTGA. Deletions cut 1 base from V and 0 bases from J, with 7 bases between. The CDR3 DNA reads TGTGCCAGCAGCTTAATGGGAGCCTCTGGAAACACCATATATTTT. Its translation is CASSLMGASGNTIYF.

This chain connects TRBV11-2 to TRBJ1-2; D gene ambiguous. The V and J ends lost 0 bases and 4 bases respectively, with 9 bases between them. CDR1 SGHAT and CDR2 FQNNGV come from the germline V gene. The CDR3 has 14 amino acids. The CDR3 spells CASSLDPGIYGYTF. The CDR3 DNA reads as TGTGCCAGCAGCTTAGATCCGGGTATCTATGGCTACACCTTC.